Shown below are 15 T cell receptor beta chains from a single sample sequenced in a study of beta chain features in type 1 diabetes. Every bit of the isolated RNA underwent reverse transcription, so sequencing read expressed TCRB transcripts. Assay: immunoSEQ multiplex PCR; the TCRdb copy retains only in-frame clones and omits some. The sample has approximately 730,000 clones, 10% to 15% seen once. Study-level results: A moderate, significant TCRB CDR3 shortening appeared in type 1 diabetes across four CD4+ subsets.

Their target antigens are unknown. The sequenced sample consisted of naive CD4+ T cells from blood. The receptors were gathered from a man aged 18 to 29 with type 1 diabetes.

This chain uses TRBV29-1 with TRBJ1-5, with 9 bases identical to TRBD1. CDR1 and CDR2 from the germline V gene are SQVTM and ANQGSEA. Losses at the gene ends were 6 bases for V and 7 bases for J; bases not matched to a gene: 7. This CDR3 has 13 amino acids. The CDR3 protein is CSVGVQGAQPQHF. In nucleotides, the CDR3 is TGCAGCGTAGGAGTACAGGGGGCACAGCCCCAGCATTTT.

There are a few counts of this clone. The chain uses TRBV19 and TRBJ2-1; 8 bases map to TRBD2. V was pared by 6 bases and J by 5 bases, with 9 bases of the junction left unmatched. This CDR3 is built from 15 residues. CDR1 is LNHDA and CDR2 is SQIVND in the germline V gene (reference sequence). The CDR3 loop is CASSPGGGRNNEQFF. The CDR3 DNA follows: TGTGCCAGTAGCCCCGGGGGGGGGAGAAACAATGAGCAGTTCTTC.

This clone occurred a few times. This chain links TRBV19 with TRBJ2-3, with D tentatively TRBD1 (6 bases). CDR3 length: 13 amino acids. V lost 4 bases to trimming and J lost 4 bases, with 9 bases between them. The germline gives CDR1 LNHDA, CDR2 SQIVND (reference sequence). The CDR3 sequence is CASSRAGADTQYF. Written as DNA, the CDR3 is TGTGCCAGTAGTAGGGCAGGGGCAGATACGCAGTATTTT. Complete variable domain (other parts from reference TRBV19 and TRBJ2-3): DGGITQSPKYLFRKEGQNVTLSCEQNLNHDAMYWYRQDPGQGLRLIYYSQIVNDFQKGDIAEGYSVSREKKESFPLTVTSAQKNPTAFYLCASSRAGADTQYFGPGTRLTVL.

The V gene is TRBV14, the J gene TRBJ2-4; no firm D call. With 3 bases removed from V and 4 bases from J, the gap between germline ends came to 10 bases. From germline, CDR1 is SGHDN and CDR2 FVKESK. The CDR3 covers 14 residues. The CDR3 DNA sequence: TGTGCCAGCAGCCACAGGACGTTAAAAAACATTCAGTACTTC. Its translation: CASSHRTLKNIQYF.

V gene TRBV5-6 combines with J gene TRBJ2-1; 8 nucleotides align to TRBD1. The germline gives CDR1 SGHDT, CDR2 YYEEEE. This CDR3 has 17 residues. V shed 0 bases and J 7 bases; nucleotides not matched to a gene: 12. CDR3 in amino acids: CASSLVRMRTGRNEQFF. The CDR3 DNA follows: TGTGCCAGCAGCTTGGTTCGAATGAGGACAGGGCGAAATGAGCAGTTCTTC.

The CDR3 region has the DNA TGTGCCAGCAGCGTGGACGCGGGTCAGAGGAACACTGAAGCTTTCTTT. Protein sequence: CASSVDAGQRNTEAFF. The V and J genes are TRBV7-2 and TRBJ1-1; D is ambiguous. Deletions cut 5 bases from V and 1 base from J, with 17 bases between. The CDR3 totals 16 residues. Germline V gene lookup returns CDR1 SGHTA and CDR2 FQGNSA.

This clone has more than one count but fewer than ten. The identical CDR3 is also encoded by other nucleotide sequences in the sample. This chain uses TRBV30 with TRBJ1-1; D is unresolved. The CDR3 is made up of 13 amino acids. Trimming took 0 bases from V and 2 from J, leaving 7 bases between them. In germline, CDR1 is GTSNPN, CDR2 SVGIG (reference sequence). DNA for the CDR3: TGTGCCTGGAGTGTTTCCCTAAACACTGAAGCTTTCTTT. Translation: CAWSVSLNTEAFF.

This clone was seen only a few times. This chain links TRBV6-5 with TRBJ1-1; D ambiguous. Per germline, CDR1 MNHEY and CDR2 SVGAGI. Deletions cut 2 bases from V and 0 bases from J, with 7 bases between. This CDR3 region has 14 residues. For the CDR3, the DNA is TGTGCCAGCAGTTACGTGGGCATGAACACTGAAGCTTTCTTT. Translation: CASSYVGMNTEAFF.

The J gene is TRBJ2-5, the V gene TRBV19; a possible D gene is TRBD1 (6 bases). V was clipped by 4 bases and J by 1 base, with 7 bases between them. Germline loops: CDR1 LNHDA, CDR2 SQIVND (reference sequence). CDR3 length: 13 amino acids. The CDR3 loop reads CASSRTAQETQYF. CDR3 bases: TGTGCCAGTAGTAGGACAGCCCAAGAGACCCAGTACTTC.

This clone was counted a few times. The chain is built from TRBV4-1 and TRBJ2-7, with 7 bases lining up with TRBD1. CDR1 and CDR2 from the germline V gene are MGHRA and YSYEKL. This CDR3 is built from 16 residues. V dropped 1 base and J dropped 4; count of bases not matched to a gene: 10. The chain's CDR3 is CASSQGQGTNIYEQYF. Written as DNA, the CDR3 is TGCGCCAGCAGCCAAGGACAGGGCACCAATATTTACGAGCAGTACTTC.

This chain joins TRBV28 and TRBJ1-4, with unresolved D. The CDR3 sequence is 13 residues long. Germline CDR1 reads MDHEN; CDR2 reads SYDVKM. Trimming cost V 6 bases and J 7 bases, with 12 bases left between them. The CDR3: CASSPTYGEKLFF. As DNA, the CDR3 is TGTGCCAGCAGCCCTACCTATGGTGAAAAACTGTTTTTT.

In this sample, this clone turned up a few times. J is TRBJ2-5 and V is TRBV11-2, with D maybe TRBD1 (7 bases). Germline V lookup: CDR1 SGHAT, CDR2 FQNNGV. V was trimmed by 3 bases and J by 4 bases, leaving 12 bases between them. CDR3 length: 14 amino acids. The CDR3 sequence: CASSFNQGGETQYF. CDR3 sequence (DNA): TGTGCCAGCAGCTTCAACCAGGGGGGAGAGACCCAGTACTTC.

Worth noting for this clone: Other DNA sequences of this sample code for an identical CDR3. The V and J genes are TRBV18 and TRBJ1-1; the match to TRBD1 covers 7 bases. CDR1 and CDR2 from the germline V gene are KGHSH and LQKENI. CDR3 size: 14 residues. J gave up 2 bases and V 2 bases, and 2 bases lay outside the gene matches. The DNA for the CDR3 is TGTGCCAGCTCACCAGGGACAGAAAACACTGAAGCTTTCTTT. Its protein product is CASSPGTENTEAFF.

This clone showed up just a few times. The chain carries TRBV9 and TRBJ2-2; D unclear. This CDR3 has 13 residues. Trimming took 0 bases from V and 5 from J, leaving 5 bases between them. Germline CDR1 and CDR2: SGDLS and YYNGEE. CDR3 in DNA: TGTGCCAGCAGCGTAGTCTGGACCGGGGAGCTGTTTTTT. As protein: CASSVVWTGELFF.

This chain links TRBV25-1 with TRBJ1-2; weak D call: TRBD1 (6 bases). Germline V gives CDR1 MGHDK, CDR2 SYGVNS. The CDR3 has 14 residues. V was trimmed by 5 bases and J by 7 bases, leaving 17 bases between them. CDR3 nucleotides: TGTGCCAGCAGTACCCATAAGACAGGCAGTGGCTACACCTTC. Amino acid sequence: CASSTHKTGSGYTF.